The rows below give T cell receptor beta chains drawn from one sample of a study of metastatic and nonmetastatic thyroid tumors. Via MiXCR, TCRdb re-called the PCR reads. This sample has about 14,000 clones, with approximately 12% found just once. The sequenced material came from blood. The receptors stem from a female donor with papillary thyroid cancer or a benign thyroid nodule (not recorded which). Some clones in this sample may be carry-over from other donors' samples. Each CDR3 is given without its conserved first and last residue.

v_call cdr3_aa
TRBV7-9 ASSLAASGDNEQF
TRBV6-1 ASSGAGGADEQF
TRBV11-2 ASSLQGYEQY
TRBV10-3 AISSSETGGHEQY
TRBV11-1 ASRGHMDFTNEQF
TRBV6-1 VSHQSVAGELF
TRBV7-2 ASSSTSESSYNEQF
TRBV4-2 ASSQEGEGYYGYT
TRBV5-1 ASSPGTTDTQY
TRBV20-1 SAGDRGGYEQY
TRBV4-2 ASSQDLGGYEQF
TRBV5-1 ASSLGPLAGFRDTQY
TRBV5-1 ASSPGGAFNEKLF
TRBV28 ASSSGQSGNEKLF
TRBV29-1 SVDQGQGFTEAF
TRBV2 ASSDFETRGYEQY
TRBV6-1 ASSDSIPPWVLQF
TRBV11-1 ASSLFTLGGIYSPLH
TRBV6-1 ASSVGGIGNTIY
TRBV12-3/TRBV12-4 ASSDQGQGFNYGYT
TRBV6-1 ASSPGLPPRTDKQY
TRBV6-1 ASRTPSGSEGDEQF
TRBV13 ASISFVGGPARSTDTQY
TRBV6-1 ASSELAGADTQY
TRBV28 ASSPSGTGWGGTQY
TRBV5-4 ASSTGRGNYGYT
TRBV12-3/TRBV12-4 ASSLGGTIFTEAF
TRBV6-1 ASSEQNTEAF
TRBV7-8 ASSRDRGRNQPQH